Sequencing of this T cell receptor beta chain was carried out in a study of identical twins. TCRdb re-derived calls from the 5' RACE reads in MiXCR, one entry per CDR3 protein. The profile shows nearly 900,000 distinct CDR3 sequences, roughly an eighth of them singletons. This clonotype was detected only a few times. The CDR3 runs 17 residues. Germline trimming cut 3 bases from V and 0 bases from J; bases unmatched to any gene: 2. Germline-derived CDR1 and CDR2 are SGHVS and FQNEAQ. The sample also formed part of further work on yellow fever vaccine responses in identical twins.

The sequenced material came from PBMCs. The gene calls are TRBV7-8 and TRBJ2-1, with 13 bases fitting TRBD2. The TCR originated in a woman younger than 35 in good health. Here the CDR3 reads CASSLTSGGPSYNEQFF. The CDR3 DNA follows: TGTGCCAGCAGCTTGACTAGCGGGGGGCCCTCCTACAATGAGCAGTTCTTC.